This is a list of T cell receptor beta chains from one sample in a study of identical twins. In TCRdb, the 5' RACE reads were re-called with MiXCR into one record per CDR3 protein. The sample holds 640,000 or so distinct CDR3 sequences, less than 7% seen once. Sequencing input: naive T cells sorted from blood. These receptors were taken from a man aged 18 to 30 in good health. Each CDR3 is given with its conserved first and last residue. D genes are given only for firm matches. Size is omitted from some rows. Given values are once, few, many or a class for expanded clones.

>TRBV6-5|TRBD2|many|TRBJ2-3
TGTGCCAGCAGTTACTCGAGGTCGGAGCGGGATGCTAGCACAGATACGCAGTATTTT
CASSYSRSERDASTDTQYF
>TRBV10-3|.|many|TRBJ2-1
TGTGCCATCAGTGAGTCCGACTATGAGCAGTTCTTC
CAISESDYEQFF
>TRBV29-1|TRBD2|.|TRBJ2-2
TGCAGCGTTGAAGATTCCGGGACTAGCCGAACCGGGGAGCTGTTTTTT
CSVEDSGTSRTGELFF
>TRBV12-3/TRBV12-4|.|many|TRBJ2-2
TGTGCCAGCAGATGGACAGACCTGAACACCGGGGAGCTGTTTTTT
CASRWTDLNTGELFF
>TRBV6-5|.|many|TRBJ2-1
TGTGCCAGCAGTTACTCGACGGGGACCCTCCCCAATGAGCAGTTCTTC
CASSYSTGTLPNEQFF
>TRBV20-1|.|many|TRBJ1-1
TGCAGTGTTCTGCCCCTCCGTAACATGAACACTGAAGCTTTCTTT
CSVLPLRNMNTEAFF
>TRBV4-1|.|few|TRBJ2-2
TGCGCCAGCAGCCAAGATGTCGGGCTCAGGGAGCTGTTTTTT
CASSQDVGLRELFF
>TRBV12-3/TRBV12-4|.|many|TRBJ1-5
TGTGCCAGCAGTTATCTAGAAGGTCAGCCCCAGCATTTT
CASSYLEGQPQHF
>TRBV11-3|.|.|TRBJ1-1
TGTGCCAGCAGCTTATCGCACTCCTGGCGCACTGAAGCTTTCTTT
CASSLSHSWRTEAFF
>TRBV12-3/TRBV12-4|.|few|TRBJ2-7
TGTGCCAGCACCCCAGGGTCGAACTACGAGCAGTACTTC
CASTPGSNYEQYF
>TRBV4-3|.|many|TRBJ2-7
TGCGCCAGCAGCCAAGGGAGGGGGCCGAACTACGAGCAGTACTTC
CASSQGRGPNYEQYF
>TRBV3-1|.|few|TRBJ1-5
TGTGCCAGCAGCCAAGGTGCGGTGGGGAGACAGCCCCAGCATTTT
CASSQGAVGRQPQHF
>TRBV3-1|TRBD2|few|TRBJ2-3
TGTGCCAGCAGCCAAGAAATGGGACTAGCGACAGATACGCAGTATTTT
CASSQEMGLATDTQYF
>TRBV2|TRBD2|few|TRBJ2-1
TGTGCCAGCAGTCTCATGGCCGGGAGGGCCGTCAATGAGCAGTTCTTC
CASSLMAGRAVNEQFF
>TRBV3-1|.|many|TRBJ1-1
TGTGCCAGCAAAAGGGGGAGCACTGAAGCTTTCTTT
CASKRGSTEAFF
>TRBV29-1|TRBD2|many|TRBJ2-5
TGCAGCGTCCGACCGGGACTAGCGCATGAGACCCAGTACTTC
CSVRPGLAHETQYF
>TRBV6-2/TRBV6-3|TRBD1|.|TRBJ1-5
TGTGCCAGCAGTTACTTCATCCGACAGGGGCTAAGCAATCAGCCCCAGCATTTT
CASSYFIRQGLSNQPQHF
>TRBV29-1|.|many|TRBJ2-1
TGCAGCCTTGTTTGGGGGATAAACAATGAGCAGTTCTTC
CSLVWGINNEQFF
>TRBV11-2|.|many|TRBJ2-1
TGTGCCAGCAGCCTCGTCCGGGACTCGACTTACAATGAGCAGTTCTTC
CASSLVRDSTYNEQFF
>TRBV29-1|.|few|TRBJ2-2
TGCAGCGTTATAGCCGGCCCCGGGGAGCTGTTTTTT
CSVIAGPGELFF
>TRBV3-1|.|few|TRBJ2-7
TGTGCCAGCAGCCAAGATAAAAGGGACGAGCAGTACTTC
CASSQDKRDEQYF
>TRBV27|.|.|TRBJ2-2
TGTGCCAGCACCCCCTTCAAATTCTCAGCCCTGGGGCGGGAGCTGTTTTTT
CASTPFKFSALGRELFF
>TRBV28|.|many|TRBJ1-4
TGTGCCAGCAGCCTCCGGCGCGGAGGAGTTGAAAAACTGTTTTTT
CASSLRRGGVEKLFF
>TRBV4-3|.|many|TRBJ2-2
TGCGCCAGCAGCCAGGGCGTGGCCGGGGAGCTGTTTTTT
CASSQGVAGELFF
>TRBV29-1|.|many|TRBJ1-1
TGCAGCGACAAGAGGGGGAACACTGAAGCTTTCTTT
CSDKRGNTEAFF
>TRBV29-1|TRBD1|few|TRBJ2-2
TGCAGCGTTGGGGGACAGGGGCCCGGGGAGCTGTTTTTT
CSVGGQGPGELFF
>TRBV29-1|.|many|TRBJ2-5
TGCAGCGTTGAAGATCTATTTCAGTACTTC
CSVEDLFQYF
>TRBV12-5|TRBD1|many|TRBJ1-3
TGTGCTAGTGGTTTGGTGTTTCACGGACAGGGGGCATCAACTGGAAACACCATATATTTT
CASGLVFHGQGASTGNTIYF
>TRBV29-1|.|.|TRBJ2-4
TGCAGCGTTGGGCCCGGAGTGGACGCCAAAAACATTCAGTACTTC
CSVGPGVDAKNIQYF
>TRBV11-3|.|.|TRBJ1-2
TGTGCCAGCAGCTCTAGGACGGGAAATGGCTACACCTTC
CASSSRTGNGYTF
>TRBV29-1|.|many|TRBJ1-1
TGCAGCGTTGAAGTGGGGTTGGGGAACACTGAAGCTTTCTTT
CSVEVGLGNTEAFF
>TRBV4-3|.|.|TRBJ2-2
TGCGCCAGCAGCCAAGAAGGCGGATACACCGGGGAGCTGTTTTTT
CASSQEGGYTGELFF
>TRBV12-3/TRBV12-4|TRBD2|many|TRBJ2-3
TGTGCCAGCCACTCAACTGTTGCGGCGGGAGCAGATACGCAGTATTTT
CASHSTVAAGADTQYF